Listed below are T cell receptor beta chains from one sample, sequenced in a study of cytomegalovirus exposure and HLA in healthy donors. Sequencing used immunoSEQ multiplex PCR; TCRdb keeps in-frame clones, though not all of them. This table holds 200,000 or so clones, 78% found once. The material sequenced was PBMCs. All receptors come from a young woman in good health and CMV-seropositive. Each CDR3 is given with its conserved first and last residue.

TRBV11-2	TRBJ2-7	CASSQTGDSYEQYF
TRBV11-3	TRBJ1-2	CASSLGASYGYTF
TRBV4-1	TRBJ2-3	CASSQVERTTDTQYF
TRBV13	TRBJ2-1	CASSIGAGMEQFF
TRBV5-1	TRBJ1-1	CASSDSVLGAGEAFF
TRBV6-5	TRBJ2-2	CASSRGQADTGELFF
TRBV29-1	TRBJ2-5	CSVRSGRETQYF
TRBV7-8	TRBJ1-1	CASTLLIWGGNTEAFF
TRBV7-2	TRBJ1-2	CASSIRGTYSDGYTF
TRBV16	TRBJ1-1	CASSLGTAEAFF
TRBV19	TRBJ1-2	CASSRQGRGELGYTF
TRBV27	TRBJ2-7	CASSFTGTGAYEQYF
TRBV7-6	TRBJ2-7	CASSLDNGKLREQYF
TRBV2	TRBJ1-2	CANTEGDGYTF
TRBV9	TRBJ2-1	CASSVGGPANEQFF
TRBV10-2	TRBJ2-3	CATGGLAGGPSTDTQYF
TRBV5-6	TRBJ2-3	CASSRGLAGLRTDTQYF
TRBV27	TRBJ1-1	CASGPTGLRNTEAFF
TRBV6-1	TRBJ2-3	CASIRGLGTDTQYF
TRBV18	TRBJ1-1	CASSPQSGGTEAFF
TRBV2	TRBJ1-5	CASSWNRGQGDQPQHF
TRBV7-9	TRBJ2-7	CASSPSYEQYF
TRBV19	TRBJ1-2	CASSITDPGERNGYTF
TRBV4-2	TRBJ2-1	CASSLEPWGLADNEQFF
TRBV2	TRBJ2-3	CASSEGASTTDTQYF
TRBV19	TRBJ1-1	CASSLAGGNTEAFF
TRBV7-9	TRBJ2-5	CASSLVAEETQYF
TRBV7-2	TRBJ1-3	CASALRRGGNTIYF
TRBV9	TRBJ2-1	CASSVDGVHEQFF
TRBV7-2	TRBJ1-1	CASSLRVSGAFF
TRBV19	TRBJ2-5	CASSRQNQETQYF
TRBV4-1	TRBJ2-1	CASSLLAGDRLEQFF
TRBV7-6	TRBJ2-1	CASSSSRANEQFF
TRBV28	TRBJ1-1	CASRPLGTGEVTEAFF
TRBV19	TRBJ2-6	CASSIQTVGPGANVLTF
TRBV19	TRBJ2-1	CASRMTSGYEQFF
TRBV19	TRBJ1-5	CASSSQGISNQPQHF
TRBV6-6	TRBJ1-5	CASSYSQGSQPQHF
TRBV5-5	TRBJ1-3	CASSESRGRISGNTIYF
TRBV4-3	TRBJ2-7	CASSQDSRGAYEQYF
TRBV5-6	TRBJ2-7	CASTRVSGSSYEQYF
TRBV6-5	TRBJ2-7	CASARQGGSYEQYF
TRBV27	TRBJ1-2	CASSFSGARVDGYTF
TRBV29-1	TRBJ2-3	CSVTGAFGTDTQYF
TRBV27	TRBJ2-7	CASSLRAGRGYEQYF
TRBV11-2	TRBJ1-3	CASSRVPFSGNTIYF
TRBV6-5	TRBJ2-7	CASSPLRTGLEQYF
TRBV2	TRBJ1-2	CASSGPGQIYGYTF
TRBV7-6	TRBJ2-1	CASSLARPGGDNEQFF
TRBV19	TRBJ1-1	CASSGRRDGNTEAFF
TRBV4-1	TRBJ1-1	CASSAYRGLEAFF
TRBV5-6	TRBJ1-4	CASSRGQINEKLFF
TRBV5-6	TRBJ1-1	CASSLVTGLNTEAFF
TRBV21-1	TRBJ2-7	CASRTEREQIKQYF
TRBV4-1	TRBJ2-3	CASSDSGGQYF
TRBV11-3	TRBJ2-5	CASSHTTGGRRETQYF